This TCR beta chain came from a study of cytomegalovirus exposure and HLA in healthy donors. The germline CDR1 and CDR2 sequences are SGHAT and FQNNGV. This CDR3 has 14 amino acids. The V gene lost 5 bases and the J gene lost 8 bases, with 18 bases spanning the gap. To note about this clone: Antigen: not known.

PCR involved 60 Vbeta and 13 Jbeta primers. Generated by immunoSEQ multiplex PCR, the TCRdb table keeps only in-frame clones and is missing some. The data contain 90,000 to 130,000 clones, around 84% of them singletons. Donors consisted of healthy bone marrow donors. Overall study findings and caveats: Roughly uniform depth of sequencing across donors was assumed in presence/absence analyses. Analyzed later, association rates of TCRs varied across HLA loci, with DRB1 most and HLA-C fewest.

The sequenced sample consisted of PBMCs. This TCR derives from a woman under 40 in good health and CMV-seronegative. This chain links TRBV11-2 with TRBJ1-2; weak D call: TRBD1 (5 bases). CDR3 loop: CASSPPGGERGYTF. The CDR3 DNA reads TGTGCCAGCAGCCCCCCCGGAGGGGAGCGCGGCTACACCTTC.